The 31 T cell receptor beta chains below all came from one sample that was sequenced in a study of cytomegalovirus exposure and HLA in healthy donors. Profiled with immunoSEQ multiplex PCR; TCRdb holds only in-frame clones, not every one. The sample yields some 80,000 clones, 95% to 97% seen once. Sequencing was carried out using PBMCs. The source is a woman aged 18-30 years in good health and CMV-seronegative.

V gene TRBV5-4 combines with J gene TRBJ2-2, with D possibly matching TRBD2 (6 bases). The CDR3 totals 16 residues. V lost 2 bases and J 0 bases, leaving 11 bases between the germline ends. The V gene's germline CDR1 is SGHNT and CDR2 YYREEE (reference sequence). DNA for the CDR3: TGTGCCAGCAGCTTTAGTGGGGGGTCGAACACCGGGGAGCTGTTTTTT. This encodes CASSFSGGSNTGELFF.

The chain employs TRBV28 and TRBJ1-6; D possibly corresponds to TRBD1 (5 bases). Germline values: CDR1 MDHEN, CDR2 SYDVKM. CDR3 size: 13 residues. Trimming shortened V by 4 bases and J by 8 bases, and 9 bases separated the two germline ends. This CDR3 reads CASSSGGDSPLHF. For the CDR3, the DNA is TGTGCCAGCAGTTCCGGGGGGGATTCACCCCTCCACTTT.

This clone showed up just once. The chain has TRBV11-1 and TRBJ2-3, with a possible D match to TRBD2 (7 bases). The V and J ends lost 5 bases and 5 bases respectively, with 20 bases between them. The CDR3 runs to 16 residues. The germline V gene has CDR1 SGHAT and CDR2 FQDESV (reference sequence). The DNA for the CDR3 is TGTGCCAGCAGCCCGCGGGGGCGGGAGAGGGTAGATACGCAGTATTTT. It encodes CASSPRGRERVDTQYF.

The chain has TRBV27 and TRBJ2-1; 9 positions agree with TRBD2. The junction had 7 bases not matched to a gene; V was cut back by 7 bases and J by 9 bases. Germline CDR1 and CDR2: MNHEY and SMNVEV (reference sequence). The CDR3 covers 13 residues. The CDR3 sequence is CASTPSGNSEQFF. The CDR3 DNA sequence: TGTGCCAGCACCCCTAGCGGGAATAGTGAGCAGTTCTTC.

V is TRBV29-1 and J is TRBJ2-1; D is perhaps TRBD2 (6 bases). V shed 4 bases and J shed 2 bases, with 18 bases lying between them. CDR3 size: 16 residues. CDR1 and CDR2 (germline): SQVTM, ANQGSEA. This CDR3 is CSVADFKRAPYNEQFF. The CDR3 DNA sequence: TGCAGCGTTGCGGACTTTAAGCGGGCACCCTACAATGAGCAGTTCTTC.

The V gene is TRBV9, the J gene TRBJ2-1; no firm D call. The V gene's germline CDR1 is SGDLS and CDR2 YYNGEE. Trimming pared 2 bases from V and 13 bases from J, leaving 19 bases between. The CDR3 extends over 14 amino acids. The CDR3, as DNA: TGTGCCAGCAGCGTGAACCATGAACTATTTTCACAGTTCTTC. It yields the protein CASSVNHELFSQFF. Filled out from reference TRBV9 and TRBJ2-1, the complete variable domain reads DSGVTQTPKHLITATGQRVTLRCSPRSGDLSVYWYQQSLDQGLQFLIQYYNGEERAKGNILERFSAQQFPDLHSELNLSSLELGDSALYFCASSVNHELFSQFFGPGTRLTVL.

The rearrangement links TRBV28 to TRBJ1-3, with 7 positions matching TRBD1. The V gene's germline CDR1 is MDHEN and CDR2 SYDVKM. Trimming cost V 5 bases and J 1 base; bases outside gene matches: 2. This CDR3 spans 14 amino acids. CDR3 coding DNA: TGTGCCAGCAGTCCAGGGGGGTCTGGAAACACCATATATTTT. Its translation is CASSPGGSGNTIYF.

The chain recombines TRBV5-1 with TRBJ1-1; 7 bases match TRBD1. V was pared by 0 bases and J by 5 bases, with 4 bases of the junction left unmatched. Per the germline V gene, CDR1 is SGHRS and CDR2 is YFSETQ. The CDR3 runs to 14 residues. The CDR3 DNA follows: TGCGCCAGCAGCTTGGGACAGGGAACAACTGAAGCTTTCTTT. Residues: CASSLGQGTTEAFF.

The chain joins TRBV27 to TRBJ2-1; 10 bases fit TRBD2. This CDR3 spans 15 amino acids. CDR1 is MNHEY, CDR2 SMNVEV, per germline (reference sequence). The V segment lost 5 bases and the J segment 6 bases; nucleotides outside the gene matches: 7. CDR3 region: CASSDLAGVLNEQFF. Here the CDR3 DNA reads TGTGCCAGCAGTGATCTAGCGGGGGTACTCAATGAGCAGTTCTTC.

The chain couples TRBV11-3 to TRBJ2-1, with 7 bases that match TRBD1. CDR1 SGHNT and CDR2 YENEEA come from the germline V gene. This CDR3 spans 15 amino acids. The V gene end was trimmed by 5 bases and the J gene end by 3 bases; junction bases not matched to a gene: 7. DNA of the CDR3: TGTGCCAGCAGCACGACAGGGTCGAACTACAATGAGCAGTTCTTC. This sequence encodes CASSTTGSNYNEQFF. The full variable domain, its missing parts supplied by reference TRBV11-3 and TRBJ2-1, is EAGVVQSPRYKIIEKKQPVAFWCNPISGHNTLYWYLQNLGQGPELLIRYENEEAVDDSQLPKDRFSAERLKGVDSTLKIQPAELGDSAVYLCASSTTGSNYNEQFFGPGTRLTVL.

This chain links TRBV28 with TRBJ1-5; D perhaps matches TRBD1 (5 bases). Deletions cut 6 bases from V and 2 bases from J, with 20 bases between. Looked up from germline, CDR1 is MDHEN and CDR2 is SYDVKM. The CDR3 has 17 amino acids. CDR3 bases: TGTGCCAGCAGCCCTTTGGGGCAGGGAAGGGGCAATCAGCCCCAGCATTTT. This translates into CASSPLGQGRGNQPQHF.

The gene calls are TRBV28 and TRBJ2-1; TRBD2 is a possible D gene (7 bases). The V and J ends lost 4 bases and 4 bases respectively, with 17 bases between them. Germline V CDR1 and CDR2: MDHEN, SYDVKM. The CDR3 is 16 amino acids. The CDR3 loop is CASSSGGGWGYNEQFF. Written as DNA, the CDR3 is TGTGCCAGCAGTTCGGGCGGGGGCTGGGGTTACAATGAGCAGTTCTTC.

V and J are TRBV19 and TRBJ2-3, with 11 bases that match TRBD1. CDR1 is LNHDA, CDR2 SQIVND, per germline (reference sequence). The CDR3 has 13 residues. Germline trimming cut 5 bases from V and 6 bases from J; bases unmatched to any gene: 1. CDR3: CASSRTGGDTQYF. The CDR3 DNA reads TGTGCCAGTAGTCGGACAGGGGGCGATACGCAGTATTTT. The full variable domain, with the rest looked up from reference TRBV19 and TRBJ2-3, is DGGITQSPKYLFRKEGQNVTLSCEQNLNHDAMYWYRQDPGQGLRLIYYSQIVNDFQKGDIAEGYSVSREKKESFPLTVTSAQKNPTAFYLCASSRTGGDTQYFGPGTRLTVL.

By share, this clone ranks as medium-sized. This rearrangement joins TRBV27 to TRBJ2-7, with no clear D. V dropped 9 bases and J dropped 6 bases, with 9 bases sitting between them. This CDR3 has 10 residues. Germline V gene lookup returns CDR1 MNHEY and CDR2 SMNVEV (reference sequence). The CDR3 nucleotides are TGTGCCAGTAGAGGTATCGAGCAGTACTTC. This gives the protein CASRGIEQYF.

The chain joins TRBV27 to TRBJ2-2; 8 bases match TRBD1. Germline CDR1 is MNHEY and CDR2 is SMNVEV (reference sequence). The CDR3 extends over 14 amino acids. J lost 6 bases, V lost 5 bases, and 5 bases had no gene match. CDR3: CASSIDRGPGELFF. The CDR3, as DNA: TGTGCCAGCAGTATAGACAGGGGCCCCGGGGAGCTGTTTTTT.

The V call is TRBV20-1, the J call TRBJ2-3, with D unclear. Trimming removed 0 bases from V and 8 bases from J, with 6 bases in between. This CDR3 region has 11 residues. The germline gives CDR1 DFQATT, CDR2 SNEGSKA (reference sequence). This CDR3 is CSARDSGTQYF. In nucleotides, the CDR3 is TGCAGTGCTAGAGATAGTGGTACGCAGTATTTT.

This sequence joins TRBV19 and TRBJ2-5; 12 bases fit TRBD2. J was trimmed by 3 bases and V by 6 bases; bases with no gene match: 5. Germline values: CDR1 LNHDA, CDR2 SQIVND (reference sequence). This CDR3 has 15 amino acids. DNA of the CDR3: TGTGCCAGTAGCCAGGGACTAGCGGGCGAAGAGACCCAGTACTTC. This gives the protein CASSQGLAGEETQYF. Complete variable domain (other parts from reference TRBV19 and TRBJ2-5): DGGITQSPKYLFRKEGQNVTLSCEQNLNHDAMYWYRQDPGQGLRLIYYSQIVNDFQKGDIAEGYSVSREKKESFPLTVTSAQKNPTAFYLCASSQGLAGEETQYFGPGTRLLVL.

The chain combines TRBV29-1 with TRBJ1-1, with D perhaps matching TRBD1 (6 bases). Germline V gene data show CDR1 as SQVTM and CDR2 as ANQGSEA. V was trimmed by 5 bases and J by 7 bases, leaving 17 bases between them. The CDR3 is made up of 13 amino acids. CDR3 nucleotides: TGCAGCGTTACCTTGACAGGTCTCCTTGAAGCTTTCTTT. It specifies CSVTLTGLLEAFF. Full variable domain (remainder filled in from reference TRBV29-1 and TRBJ1-1): SAVISQKPSRDICQRGTSLTIQCQVDSQVTMMFWYRQQPGQSLTLIATANQGSEATYESGFVIDKFPISRPNLTFSTLTVSNMSPEDSSIYLCSVTLTGLLEAFFGQGTRLTVV.

In DNA form, the CDR3 reads TGTGCCAGCAGTGTCTCTAGCGGCCTCTACAATGAGCAGTTCTTC. Protein product: CASSVSSGLYNEQFF. This chain joins TRBV6-4 and TRBJ2-1, with 7 bases fitting TRBD2. This CDR3 has 15 amino acids. Germline lookup yields CDR1 MRHNA and CDR2 SNTAGT. Trimming took 4 bases from V and 3 from J; bases not matched to a gene: 6.

This rearrangement joins TRBV2 to TRBJ2-2; D might be TRBD2 (6 bases). The CDR3 totals 18 residues. Germline lookup yields CDR1 SNHLY and CDR2 FYNNEI. With 7 bases removed from V and 2 bases from J, the gap between germline ends came to 23 bases. CDR3 in amino acids: CASKGLGPHDINTGELFF. The CDR3 DNA is TGTGCCAGCAAGGGACTTGGGCCTCATGACATAAACACCGGGGAGCTGTTTTTT.

The chain has TRBV4-1 and TRBJ2-7, with 10 bases that match TRBD2. The junction had 6 bases not matched to a gene; V was cut back by 0 bases and J by 4 bases. CDR3 length: 16 residues. Germline CDR1 reads MGHRA; CDR2 reads YSYEKL. The CDR3 reads CASSQDPSGSRYEQYF. In DNA, the CDR3 is TGCGCCAGCAGCCAAGACCCTAGCGGGAGTCGATACGAGCAGTACTTC.

J is TRBJ2-5 and V is TRBV5-1; 10 bases align to TRBD2. Germline V gene data show CDR1 as SGHRS and CDR2 as YFSETQ. The CDR3 is 16 amino acids. V gave up 5 bases and J gave up 5 bases; unmatched junction bases: 12. In DNA form, the CDR3 reads TGCGCCAGCAGACACCTAGCGGGAGTGAACGGGGAGACCCAGTACTTC. This codes for CASRHLAGVNGETQYF. The full variable domain, its missing parts supplied by reference TRBV5-1 and TRBJ2-5, is KAGVTQTPRYLIKTRGQQVTLSCSPISGHRSVSWYQQTPGQGLQFLFEYFSETQRNKGNFPGRFSGRQFSNSRSEMNVSTLELGDSALYLCASRHLAGVNGETQYFGPGTRLLVL.

The V and J genes are TRBV6-5 and TRBJ2-1; TRBD2 agrees at 14 bases. This CDR3 is built from 15 residues. V lost 6 bases to trimming and J lost 10 bases; unmatched junction nucleotides: 8. Germline V CDR1 and CDR2: MNHEY, SVGAGI. The CDR3 loop is CASSGTSGSLTEQFF. Written as DNA, the CDR3 is TGTGCCAGCAGCGGGACTAGCGGGAGTCTTACGGAGCAGTTCTTC.

V usage is TRBV18 and J usage is TRBJ2-7; TRBD2 is a possible D gene (6 bases). CDR3 length equals 16 residues. CDR1 and CDR2 from the germline V gene are KGHSH and LQKENI. Trimming stripped 3 bases from V and 1 base from J, with 16 bases between. CDR3 DNA: TGTGCCAGCTCACCCCCCGGTTGGAGGGTATCCTACGAGCAGTACTTC. This encodes CASSPPGWRVSYEQYF.

V gene TRBV5-4 combines with J gene TRBJ2-7; D ambiguous. CDR3 length: 12 amino acids. The germline gives CDR1 SGHNT, CDR2 YYREEE (reference sequence). V lost 0 bases to trimming and J lost 6 bases, with 7 bases between them. The CDR3 loop is CASSLELGEQYF. The CDR3 nucleotides read TGTGCCAGCAGCTTGGAGCTTGGCGAGCAGTACTTC. Looking up the rest from reference TRBV5-4 and TRBJ2-7 gives the full variable domain: ETGVTQSPTHLIKTRGQQVTLRCSSQSGHNTVSWYQQALGQGPQFIFQYYREEENGRGNFPPRFSGLQFPNYSSELNVNALELDDSALYLCASSLELGEQYFGPGTRLTVT.

The V and J genes are TRBV5-8 and TRBJ2-2; the match to TRBD1 covers 7 bases. CDR3 length: 19 residues. CDR1 and CDR2 from the germline V gene are SGHTS and YDEGEE. V gave up 0 bases and J gave up 0 bases; unmatched junction bases: 11. The CDR3 sequence is CASSLGHRGSPANTGELFF. CDR3 coding DNA: TGTGCCAGCAGCTTGGGGCACAGGGGTAGCCCTGCGAACACCGGGGAGCTGTTTTTT.

The rearrangement joins TRBV18 to TRBJ2-2; possible D gene TRBD2, 6 bases. Germline V gene sequence: CDR1 KGHSH, CDR2 LQKENI. Between the trimmed V and J ends, which lost 3 bases and 5 bases, there was a span of 10 bases. The CDR3 sequence is 14 residues long. Written as DNA, the CDR3 is TGTGCCAGCTCACCGTCGGAGGGAACCGGGGAGCTGTTTTTT. It is translated as CASSPSEGTGELFF.

The chain links TRBV18 to TRBJ2-5, with 8 bases lining up with TRBD1. Germline V gene sequence: CDR1 KGHSH, CDR2 LQKENI. This CDR3 has 15 residues. V was clipped by 2 bases and J by 0 bases; unmatched bases: 2. The CDR3 reads CASSPSGQDQETQYF. The CDR3 DNA is TGTGCCAGCTCACCATCGGGACAGGACCAAGAGACCCAGTACTTC.

This chain uses TRBV6-1 with TRBJ2-3; D is unclear. Trimming left V 5 bases short and J 0 bases short, with 12 bases between. The CDR3 covers 15 residues. Germline values: CDR1 MNHNS, CDR2 SASEGT. The DNA of the CDR3 is TGTGCCAGCAGTTCAAGGCCAGGCAGCACAGATACGCAGTATTTT. Its translation: CASSSRPGSTDTQYF.

The chain couples TRBV11-2 to TRBJ2-7, with TRBD1 matching over 10 bases. Germline CDR1 and CDR2: SGHAT and FQNNGV. V lost 2 bases to trimming and J lost 2 bases; unmatched junction nucleotides: 9. CDR3 size: 17 residues. CDR3 amino acids: CASSLSGSGTGAYEQYF. The CDR3 DNA sequence: TGTGCCAGCAGCTTATCGGGATCCGGGACAGGGGCCTACGAGCAGTACTTC.

The J gene is TRBJ2-7, the V gene TRBV18; D remains unclear. CDR1 is KGHSH and CDR2 is LQKENI in the germline V gene. CDR3 size: 13 residues. Trimming cost V 3 bases and J 7 bases, with 13 bases left between them. CDR3 sequence (DNA): TGTGCCAGCTCACCCATCCTGGAGCAGGAGCAGTACTTC. It codes for CASSPILEQEQYF.